The 10 T cell receptor beta chains in this list originate from one sample, sequenced in a study of Ad26.COV2.S vaccination and SARS-CoV-2 variants. The table came from immunoSEQ multiplex PCR; TCRdb's copy has only in-frame clones and leaves some out. The table lists about 680,000 clones, 70% to 90% of them singletons. Treatment reported: roughly 18 received Ad26.COV2.S at low or high dose, single or two shots; about 5 received placebo; per-sample allocation not given. At day 63 after the first vaccine or placebo injection, samples were drawn. Sequencing used peripheral blood, obtained in a trial of Ad26.COV2.S vaccine versus placebo. The source is a person aged 18-60 years who received the Ad26.COV2.S COVID-19 vaccine or a placebo.

This clone was seen once. The chain couples TRBV5-1 to TRBJ2-1; a weak D match, TRBD2 (7 bases). Deletions cut 0 bases from V and 7 bases from J, with 11 bases between. This CDR3 is 14 amino acids long. Germline V gene lookup returns CDR1 SGHRS and CDR2 YFSETQ. CDR3 residues: CASSLDGGRNEQFF. The CDR3 nucleotides are TGCGCCAGCAGCTTGGACGGGGGGCGAAATGAGCAGTTCTTC.

The chain joins TRBV6-5 to TRBJ1-1; D possibly corresponds to TRBD1 (6 bases). The CDR3 length is 15 residues. Between the trimmed V and J ends, which lost 2 bases and 3 bases, there was a span of 13 bases. Germline CDR1 and CDR2: MNHEY and SVGAGI. CDR3 DNA sequence: TGTGCCAGCAGTTACAGGGGGTGGAGTGACACTGAAGCTTTCTTT. This gives the protein CASSYRGWSDTEAFF.

The rearrangement links TRBV6-5 to TRBJ1-1; perhaps TRBD1 as D (6 bases). There are 13 residues in the CDR3. The V end lost 5 bases, the J end lost 3 bases, and 10 bases lay between the germline ends. The V gene's germline CDR1 is MNHEY and CDR2 SVGAGI. In nucleotides, the CDR3 is TGTGCCAGCAGTCCCGGACAGCACACTGAAGCTTTCTTT. Its protein is CASSPGQHTEAFF.

The chain combines TRBV18 with TRBJ1-2, with D tentatively TRBD1 (5 bases). This CDR3 contains 14 residues. The germline CDR1 and CDR2 sequences are KGHSH and LQKENI. Trimming stripped 3 bases from V and 3 bases from J, with 11 bases between. This chain's CDR3 is CASSPAGADYGYTF. CDR3 DNA sequence: TGTGCCAGCTCACCCGCTGGGGCAGACTATGGCTACACCTTC.

Here the CDR3 reads CASSTGQGFYGYTF. As DNA, the CDR3 is TGTGCCAGCAGTACGGGACAGGGATTCTATGGCTACACCTTC. The rearrangement links TRBV6-5 to TRBJ1-2; 9 bases are a match to TRBD1. CDR1 MNHEY and CDR2 SVGAGI come from the germline V gene. Unmatched junction bases numbered 5, after V lost 5 bases and J lost 4 bases. This CDR3 region has 14 residues.

This clone was seen once. The chain links TRBV9 to TRBJ2-7; possibly TRBD2 for D (6 bases). Germline CDR1 is SGDLS and CDR2 is YYNGEE. The CDR3 totals 13 residues. Deletions cut 7 bases from V and 7 bases from J, with 18 bases between. The CDR3: CASGGGGFGEQYF. The CDR3 nucleotides are TGTGCCAGCGGGGGAGGTGGCTTTGGGGAGCAGTACTTC.

The chain has TRBV19 and TRBJ2-7; TRBD1 aligns across 8 bases. V was clipped by 4 bases and J by 6 bases; unmatched bases: 5. Looked up from germline, CDR1 is LNHDA and CDR2 is SQIVND (reference sequence). This CDR3 is 13 amino acids long. The CDR3 bases are TGTGCCAGTAGTAGTACAGGGGGGCCCGAGCAGTACTTC. Its protein product is CASSSTGGPEQYF.

The sample holds a few counts of this clone. This chain joins TRBV6-9 and TRBJ2-3, with 7 bases matching TRBD2. CDR1 MNHGY and CDR2 SVAAGI come from the germline V gene. Losses at the gene ends were 2 bases for V and 5 bases for J; bases not matched to a gene: 1. This CDR3 region has 13 residues. The CDR3 DNA follows: TGTGCCAGCAGTTATAGGGAGGGAGATACGCAGTATTTT. The encoded protein is CASSYREGDTQYF.

J is TRBJ2-2 and V is TRBV7-3; 10 nucleotides align to TRBD2. CDR1 is SGHTA, CDR2 FQGTGA, per germline. J lost 6 bases, V lost 5 bases, and 9 bases had no gene match. The CDR3 extends over 16 amino acids. CDR3 in DNA: TGTGCCAGCAGCCAGACAACTAGCGGGGCTCCCGGGGAGCTGTTTTTT. Protein product: CASSQTTSGAPGELFF.

The chain joins TRBV2 to TRBJ2-1; D is possibly TRBD2 (5 bases). Trimming left V 4 bases short and J 9 bases short, with 13 bases between. CDR3 length equals 13 residues. Germline V gene sequence: CDR1 SNHLY, CDR2 FYNNEI. Written as DNA, the CDR3 is TGTGCCAGCAGTGGGACTTCCTTCGTTGAGCAGTTCTTC. Amino acid sequence: CASSGTSFVEQFF. Complete variable domain (other parts from reference TRBV2 and TRBJ2-1): EPEVTQTPSHQVTQMGQEVILRCVPISNHLYFYWYRQILGQKVEFLVSFYNNEISEKSEIFDDQFSVERPDGSNFTLKIRSTKLEDSAMYFCASSGTSFVEQFFGPGTRLTVL.